This paragraph covers one T cell receptor (beta chain) sequence. The antigen is unknown. The assay was run at survey level. Only in-frame clones appear in the TCRdb table, and some are missing; sequencing was by immunoSEQ multiplex PCR. The sample contains 20,000 or so clones, 75% of which appear only once. The data originate from a study of STAT5B mutations in CD4+ large granular lymphocyte leukemia. Findings and caveats of the study: 8/27 top patient clones versus 2/35 control clones were TRBV06-family.

Germline V gene lookup returns CDR1 ENHRY and CDR2 SYGVKD. The V and J ends lost 4 bases and 2 bases, in that order; junction bases with no gene match: 5. This CDR3 has 15 residues. This TCR was recovered from a human donor in good health. The sample was CD4+ T cells from blood buffy coats. The V and J genes are TRBV10-3 and TRBJ2-7, with 10 bases aligning to TRBD2. The chain's CDR3 is CAISARTSGTYEQYF. The CDR3 DNA sequence: TGTGCCATCAGTGCGAGGACTAGCGGCACCTACGAGCAGTACTTC.